Below, 7 T cell receptor beta chains from the same sample are listed, as sequenced in a study of control samples from healthy donors and cancer patients. Sequencing used immunoSEQ multiplex PCR; TCRdb keeps in-frame clones, though not all of them. Among approximately 170,000 clones listed, 91% were seen once. The sequenced sample was blood. The receptor set was obtained from a young woman in good health.

The V and J genes are TRBV5-8 and TRBJ1-2, with D hard to call. This CDR3 has 13 residues. Germline V lookup: CDR1 SGHTS, CDR2 YDEGEE. The V end lost 4 bases, the J end lost 4 bases, and 11 bases lay between the germline ends. CDR3 amino acids: CASSEGPFYGYTF. DNA for the CDR3: TGTGCCAGCAGCGAAGGCCCTTTCTATGGCTACACCTTC.

CDR3 bases: TGCAGTGCTAGGGGGGAGGAGCAGTACTTC. It is translated as CSARGEEQYF. This chain connects TRBV20-1 to TRBJ2-7; D possibly matches TRBD1 or TRBD2 (5 bases each). V lost 3 bases to trimming and J lost 7 bases, with 7 bases between them. The CDR3 extends over 10 amino acids. Germline-derived CDR1 and CDR2 are DFQATT and SNEGSKA (reference sequence).

This clone was seen once. The V and J genes are TRBV7-2 and TRBJ2-4, with 12 bases identical to TRBD2. The CDR3 sequence is 16 residues long. Germline loops: CDR1 SGHTA, CDR2 FQGNSA. Trimming took 5 bases from V and 0 from J; bases not matched to a gene: 2. The chain's CDR3 is CASSETSGRAKNIQYF. CDR3 nucleotide sequence: TGTGCCAGCAGCGAGACTAGCGGGAGAGCCAAAAACATTCAGTACTTC.

V is TRBV28 and J is TRBJ2-1; 8 bases are a match to TRBD2. Germline CDR1 is MDHEN and CDR2 is SYDVKM. CDR3 length equals 15 residues. With 1 base clipped from V and 8 bases from J, the junction kept 7 bases outside the gene matches. Here the CDR3 reads CASSLYAGGEHEQFF. The CDR3 region has the DNA TGTGCCAGCAGTTTATATGCGGGAGGTGAGCATGAGCAGTTCTTC.

In its sample, this clone was seen a few times. At the DNA level, this CDR3 is encoded by other sequences in the same sample as well. This chain uses TRBV10-1 with TRBJ1-1, with D unresolved. V lost 4 bases, J lost 1 base, and 7 bases lay in between. CDR1 is WNHNN and CDR2 is SYGVQD in the germline V gene (reference sequence). The CDR3 loop spans 13 amino acids. The CDR3 reads CASSVGWNTEAFF. The CDR3 DNA is TGCGCCAGCAGTGTTGGGTGGAACACTGAAGCTTTCTTT.

The chain is built from TRBV6-5 and TRBJ1-4; D is uncertain. V was clipped by 5 bases and J by 0 bases, with 10 bases between them. Germline V lookup: CDR1 MNHEY, CDR2 SVGAGI. This CDR3 contains 15 residues. The CDR3 loop reads CASSLRLATNEKLFF. CDR3 bases: TGTGCCAGCAGTCTACGACTAGCAACTAATGAAAAACTGTTTTTT.

A note on this clone: The junction shows a germline mismatch at one end, possibly a read error. The chain couples TRBV7-7 to TRBJ2-2; TRBD2 agrees at 14 bases. The CDR3 totals 18 residues. Germline values: CDR1 SSHAT, CDR2 FNYEAQ (reference sequence). CDR3 amino acids: CASRRTGLAGVGTGELFF. In DNA form, the CDR3 reads TGTGCTAGCAGACGCACGGGACTAGCGGGAGTAGGGACCGGGGAGCTGTTTTTT. Drawing the rest from reference TRBV7-7 and TRBJ2-2, the complete variable domain is GAGVSQSPRYKVTKRGQDVTLRCDPISSHATLYWYQQALGQGPEFLTYFNYEAQPDKSGLPSDRFSAERPEGSISTLTIQRTEQRDSAMYRCASRRTGLAGVGTGELFFGEGSRLTVL.